These 25 T cell receptor beta chains share one sample of origin, sequenced in a study of T cells in Graves' hyperthyroidism and ophthalmopathy. Researchers took RNA transcripts and amplified the TCR beta CDR3 regions from them. The primer set for the first-round RT-PCR of the TCR CDR3 was HTBI. TCRdb passed the multiplex PCR reads through MiXCR, listing each CDR3 protein once. The table includes roughly 570,000 distinct CDR3 sequences, approximately 14% detected once. Sequencing input: blood. These receptors came from a woman aged 30 to 39 with Graves' hyperthyroidism.

This rearrangement joins TRBV11-2 to TRBJ2-1; D could derive from TRBD1 or TRBD2 (5 bases each). This CDR3 contains 15 residues. Germline V lookup: CDR1 SGHAT, CDR2 FQNNGV. The V gene lost 2 bases and the J gene lost 6 bases, with 14 bases spanning the gap. The CDR3 DNA follows: TGTGCCAGCAGCTTACTGGGGACCAGAATCAATGAGCAGTTCTTC. It is translated as CASSLLGTRINEQFF.

This clonotype was recorded many times. The chain joins TRBV30 to TRBJ2-1; TRBD2 might be the D (7 bases). This CDR3 comprises 13 residues. Germline V gene sequence: CDR1 GTSNPN, CDR2 SVGIG (reference sequence). V was clipped by 2 bases and J by 5 bases, with 10 bases between them. The CDR3 region is CAWSQGRDNEQFF. The CDR3 region has the DNA TGTGCCTGGAGTCAGGGGAGGGACAATGAGCAGTTCTTC.

The chain employs TRBV12-3 or TRBV12-4 and TRBJ1-4; TRBD1 is a possible D gene (6 bases). CDR3 size: 15 residues. V was clipped by 6 bases and J by 8 bases, with 19 bases between them. The CDR3 reads CASSAPEQGSEKLFF. As DNA, the CDR3 is TGTGCCAGCAGCGCGCCGGAACAGGGTAGCGAAAAACTGTTTTTT.

This clonotype has a count of ten or more. This chain links TRBV12-3 or TRBV12-4 with TRBJ2-5; D remains unclear. V was cut by 6 bases and J by 3 bases, with 5 bases left in between. The CDR3 loop spans 11 amino acids. DNA for the CDR3: TGTGCCAGCAGCTGGGAAGAGACCCAGTACTTC. Translated, it gives CASSWEETQYF.

The chain uses TRBV28 and TRBJ2-4; TRBD2 agrees at 8 bases. Trimming cost V 6 bases and J 3 bases; bases outside gene matches: 7. The CDR3 contains 15 residues. Germline lookup yields CDR1 MDHEN and CDR2 SYDVKM. CDR3 sequence (DNA): TGTGCCAGCAGACCGACTAGCGACGTCAAAAACATTCAGTACTTC. Protein: CASRPTSDVKNIQYF.

This clonotype was recorded many times. V gene TRBV2 combines with J gene TRBJ1-3; the D is unclear. V lost 4 bases and J lost 4, with 8 bases in between. The CDR3 has 13 residues. Germline V gene lookup returns CDR1 SNHLY and CDR2 FYNNEI. The CDR3 reads CASSAGPGNTIYF. The DNA of the CDR3 is TGTGCCAGCAGTGCTGGGCCGGGAAACACCATATATTTT.

This clonotype was recorded many times. This chain links TRBV28 with TRBJ2-7; D possibly corresponds to TRBD2 (5 bases). This CDR3 has 12 residues. Germline lookup yields CDR1 MDHEN and CDR2 SYDVKM. The V end was cut by 10 bases, the J end by 5 bases, with 15 bases between. Written as DNA, the CDR3 is TGTGCCACCACCCAGAGGCGGGACGAGCAGTACTTC. Translated: CATTQRRDEQYF.

This clonotype was seen at least ten times. This CDR3 reads CASSALGGLETQYF. The CDR3 DNA is TGTGCCAGCAGTGCCCTTGGGGGGCTGGAGACCCAGTACTTC. This chain uses TRBV2 with TRBJ2-5, with D perhaps TRBD1 or TRBD2 (6 bases each). Germline V gene data show CDR1 as SNHLY and CDR2 as FYNNEI. The CDR3 contains 14 residues. Trimming removed 4 bases at V and 5 bases at J, with 14 bases between. Full variable domain (remainder filled in from reference TRBV2 and TRBJ2-5): EPEVTQTPSHQVTQMGQEVILRCVPISNHLYFYWYRQILGQKVEFLVSFYNNEISEKSEIFDDQFSVERPDGSNFTLKIRSTKLEDSAMYFCASSALGGLETQYFGPGTRLLVL.

A remark on this clonotype: A read error may explain this, as a much larger clone is one base away. The gene calls are TRBV3-1 and TRBJ2-5; D is possibly TRBD1 (5 bases). Germline CDR1 LGHDT, CDR2 YNNKEL (reference sequence). This CDR3 comprises 12 residues. CDR3 in DNA: TGTGCCGGCAGCCAGGGTGAGGAGACCCAGTACTTC. Amino acid sequence: CAGSQGEETQYF.

This clonotype has ten or more counts. The chain couples TRBV29-1 to TRBJ2-5; perhaps TRBD1 as D (6 bases). V was shortened by 3 bases and J by 9 bases, with 17 bases between the two germline ends. CDR3 length: 13 amino acids. The germline CDR1 and CDR2 sequences are SQVTM and ANQGSEA. The CDR3, as DNA: TGCAGCGTTGAGGAAACAGGGTTTACAGCCCAGTACTTC. This codes for CSVEETGFTAQYF.

In this sample, this clonotype turned up many times. The chain has TRBV7-9 and TRBJ2-1, with D perhaps TRBD2 (5 bases). Trimming pared 4 bases from V and 8 bases from J, leaving 12 bases between. Germline loops: CDR1 SEHNR, CDR2 FQNEAQ (reference sequence). The CDR3 spans 13 residues. The CDR3 reads CASSSGSGDEQFF. CDR3 in DNA: TGTGCCAGCAGCTCGGGATCCGGGGATGAGCAGTTCTTC. The whole variable domain, remainder taken from reference TRBV7-9 and TRBJ2-1, is DTGVSQNPRHKITKRGQNVTFRCDPISEHNRLYWYRQTLGQGPEFLTYFQNEAQLEKSRLLSDRFSAERPKGSFSTLEIQRTEQGDSAMYLCASSSGSGDEQFFGPGTRLTVL.

This clonotype appeared a few times. The chain recombines TRBV7-6 with TRBJ2-6; no clear D gene. CDR3 length: 18 residues. Trimming took 6 bases from V and 4 from J, leaving 22 bases between them. From germline, CDR1 is SGHVS and CDR2 FNYEAQ. CDR3 amino acids: CASSHLWQPSSGANVLTF. In DNA form, the CDR3 reads TGTGCCAGCAGTCATCTATGGCAGCCTTCTTCAGGGGCCAACGTCCTGACTTTC.

This clonotype has at least ten counts. The V and J genes are TRBV29-1 and TRBJ2-4; 11 bases map to TRBD1. Germline CDR1 and CDR2: SQVTM and ANQGSEA. The CDR3 runs to 14 residues. The J segment lost 6 bases and the V segment lost 1 base, leaving 2 bases of the junction unmatched. The CDR3 DNA is TGCAGCGTTGAAGGGGGACAGGGGGGAAACATTCAGTACTTC. This encodes CSVEGGQGGNIQYF.

This clonotype was detected ten times or more. The chain couples TRBV11-2 to TRBJ2-3, with D maybe TRBD1 (5 bases). This CDR3 region has 14 residues. V lost 5 bases to trimming and J lost 2 bases, with 11 bases between them. Germline V gene lookup returns CDR1 SGHAT and CDR2 FQNNGV. The CDR3 loop reads CASSIRQTTDTQYF. CDR3 DNA: TGTGCCAGCAGCATCCGACAGACCACAGATACGCAGTATTTT.

Many counts were recorded for this clonotype. The chain links TRBV28 to TRBJ2-3; D is possibly TRBD1 (6 bases). V lost 6 bases and J lost 0, with 16 bases in between. From germline, CDR1 is MDHEN and CDR2 SYDVKM. The CDR3 runs to 16 residues. In nucleotides, the CDR3 is TGTGCCAGCAGCACCAGAAGGGGGATCAGCACAGATACGCAGTATTTT. Protein: CASSTRRGISTDTQYF.

This clonotype has at least ten counts. V is TRBV11-2 and J is TRBJ2-2; perhaps D is TRBD1 or TRBD2 (5 bases each). Germline CDR1 and CDR2: SGHAT and FQNNGV. The CDR3 has 15 amino acids. Trimming removed 3 bases from V and 5 bases from J, with 13 bases in between. DNA of the CDR3: TGTGCCAGCAGCTTGACAGCCTCGGGGACCGGGGAGCTGTTTTTT. This codes for CASSLTASGTGELFF.

This clonotype came up a few times. V is TRBV10-3 and J is TRBJ2-1; 11 bases map to TRBD1. This CDR3 comprises 17 residues. J lost 8 bases, V lost 0 bases, and 9 bases had no gene match. The germline V gene encodes CDR1 ENHRY and CDR2 SYGVKD. CDR3 region: CAISESFGQGAVDEQFF. For the CDR3, the DNA is TGTGCCATCAGTGAGTCTTTCGGACAGGGGGCTGTTGATGAGCAGTTCTTC.

This clonotype was counted many times. The chain combines TRBV4-1 with TRBJ2-7; TRBD2 might be the D (6 bases). Trimming took 1 base from V and 5 from J, leaving 9 bases between them. The CDR3 contains 13 residues. CDR1 MGHRA and CDR2 YSYEKL come from the germline V gene. In nucleotides, the CDR3 is TGCGCCAGCAGCCAAGGTCCTAGCGACGAGCAGTACTTC. Translated: CASSQGPSDEQYF.

This clonotype was detected many times. This chain links TRBV20-1 with TRBJ2-3, with 7 bases fitting TRBD2. Germline-derived CDR1 and CDR2 are DFQATT and SNEGSKA (reference sequence). With 5 bases clipped from V and 6 bases from J, the junction kept 14 bases outside the gene matches. The CDR3 has 15 residues. CDR3 bases: TGCAGTGCTCCTAGCGGCGGGACGAACGGGGATACGCAGTATTTT. The encoded protein is CSAPSGGTNGDTQYF.

This clonotype was detected ten times or more. The V gene is TRBV7-3, the J gene TRBJ2-7; TRBD2 aligns across 8 bases. The CDR3 spans 13 residues. Germline trimming cut 4 bases from V and 3 bases from J; bases unmatched to any gene: 2. The germline CDR1 and CDR2 sequences are SGHTA and FQGTGA. The CDR3: CASSSRGGYEQYF. In DNA form, the CDR3 reads TGTGCCAGCAGCTCCCGGGGGGGCTACGAGCAGTACTTC.

This clonotype came up many times. One end of the junction is discordant with germline, which a read error may explain. V usage is TRBV12-3 or TRBV12-4 and J usage is TRBJ2-1; 10 positions match TRBD2. The CDR3 sequence is 14 residues long. The CDR3 reads CASSLAGVIGEQFF. The CDR3 coding sequence is TGTGCCAGCAGTCTAGCGGGAGTTATCGGTGAGCAGTTCTTC.

This clonotype was detected ten times or more. The chain joins TRBV5-1 to TRBJ2-3; no reliable D call. This CDR3 has 13 amino acids. The ends were cut back, 2 bases at V and 2 bases at J, with 6 bases in the middle. Germline V CDR1 and CDR2: SGHRS, YFSETQ. CDR3 amino acids: CASSFGHTDTQYF. CDR3 DNA: TGCGCCAGCAGCTTCGGCCACACAGATACGCAGTATTTT.

This clonotype has more than one count but fewer than ten. J is TRBJ2-2 and V is TRBV5-1, with 11 bases lining up with TRBD2. The germline gives CDR1 SGHRS, CDR2 YFSETQ. The CDR3 runs to 18 residues. V shed 3 bases and J 7 bases; nucleotides not matched to a gene: 14. The DNA for the CDR3 is TGCGCCAGCAGCTGGACCTTAGCGGGAGGGCAAGGGAACGGGGAGCTGTTTTTT. Its translation: CASSWTLAGGQGNGELFF. The complete variable domain, with remaining parts taken from reference TRBV5-1 and TRBJ2-2, reads KAGVTQTPRYLIKTRGQQVTLSCSPISGHRSVSWYQQTPGQGLQFLFEYFSETQRNKGNFPGRFSGRQFSNSRSEMNVSTLELGDSALYLCASSWTLAGGQGNGELFFGEGSRLTVL.

The V and J genes are TRBV7-9 and TRBJ2-2; maybe TRBD2 (6 bases). With 5 bases removed from V and 7 bases from J, the gap between germline ends came to 17 bases. This CDR3 has 15 residues. Germline V CDR1 and CDR2: SEHNR, FQNEAQ (reference sequence). DNA for the CDR3: TGTGCCAGCAGCGGAACACTAGGCGGGATCGGGGAGCTGTTTTTT. It is translated as CASSGTLGGIGELFF.

This clonotype showed up just once. The junction shows a germline mismatch at one end, possibly a read error. The chain joins TRBV2 to TRBJ2-1, with 7 bases identical to TRBD2. Germline loops: CDR1 SNHLY, CDR2 FYNNEI. CDR3 length equals 16 residues. The CDR3 sequence is CASSQEGAGVMDEQFF. The CDR3 region has the DNA TGCGCCAGCAGCCAAGAAGGGGCGGGAGTGATGGATGAGCAGTTCTTC.